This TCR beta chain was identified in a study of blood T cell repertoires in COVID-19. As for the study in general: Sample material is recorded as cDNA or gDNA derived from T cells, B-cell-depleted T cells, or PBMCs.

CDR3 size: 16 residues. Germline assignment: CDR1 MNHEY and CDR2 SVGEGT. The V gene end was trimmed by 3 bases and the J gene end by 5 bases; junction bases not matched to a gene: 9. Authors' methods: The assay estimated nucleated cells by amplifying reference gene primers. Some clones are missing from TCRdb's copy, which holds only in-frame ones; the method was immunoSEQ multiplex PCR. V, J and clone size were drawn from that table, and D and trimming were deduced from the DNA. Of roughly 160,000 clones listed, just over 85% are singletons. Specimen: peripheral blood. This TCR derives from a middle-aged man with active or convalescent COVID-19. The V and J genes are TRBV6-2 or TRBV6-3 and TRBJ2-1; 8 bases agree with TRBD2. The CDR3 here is CASSYHRGGLDNEQFF. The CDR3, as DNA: TGTGCCAGCAGTTATCATCGCGGGGGACTAGACAATGAGCAGTTCTTC.